This TCR beta chain was captured by sequencing in a study of cytomegalovirus exposure and HLA in healthy donors (dated by TCRdb to 2015 to 2018). Study-level background: An earlier analysis of several hundred of the donors reported 276 Gb of sequence data and 117 million unique TCR beta sequences from 150 million to 200 million T cells. In a later analysis, previously published TCR beta repertoires from 500 to 750 donors were re-analyzed and high-resolution HLA genotyping was added so that TCR occurrence patterns could be studied. Across some 400 genotyped donors of the cohort, an average of about 200,000 unique TCR beta nucleotide sequences per donor were sequenced, and roughly 20% of those sequences were non-productive. Donor age, sex, ethnicity and CMV serostatus were compiled together with the repertoire data. Typing coverage varied by locus: about 629-630 donors for A, B, C, DRB1 and DQB1; some 520 for DQA1; nearly 610 for DPA1; approximately 450 for DPB1. The aim of the study was to test whether cataloging public T cell receptors could identify signatures of past pathogen exposure. Around 330 gigabases of sequencing data and approximately 92 million unique TCR sequences made up an early release that covered approximately 620 HLA-typed donors. Rather than drawing on any new phenotypic data, the later analysis identified candidate immune exposures from TCR beta sequences and the way those sequences occurred across donors. All discovery cohort repertoires had been generated using a single sequencing platform. An earlier analysis of approximately 640 of the donors applied high-throughput TCR beta sequencing to assess whether each TCR beta V gene segment acted as functional or pseudogenic. Among the approximately 430 genotyped donors, approximately 82% belonged to the genetic ancestry cluster associated with self-reported Caucasian donors. Several DR-DQ haplotypes were handled as single units for association and clustering, since linkage in the cohort was strong. HLA typing covered class I and class II loci at four-digit resolution. To predict cytomegalovirus infection status, the study combined high-throughput TCR immunosequencing, statistical association of individual TCRs with disease status, and machine learning. The study profiled the T cell repertoires of hundreds of subjects by immunosequencing and related them to cytomegalovirus serostatus. A later genetic analysis used genome-wide SNP genotypes for about 65% of the 666 donors, treating that subset as a discovery cohort. Along with the approximately 700-subject first cohort, a separate validation cohort of over a hundred different subjects was used. Overall study outcomes, separate from this receptor: The authors suggested that the approach could potentially be extended to other disease states and immunological phenotypes. A group of highly shared sequence variants was considered likely to be a technical artifact of the sequencing pipeline. In vitro tests confirmed that a few of the cytomegalovirus-associated TCR beta chains recognize cytomegalovirus antigens. Only TCR beta chains were sequenced in this cohort, and the absence of alpha or paired-chain data limited detectable features. Specific HLA alleles were associated with some 15,000 TCR beta sequences at a false discovery rate of 0.05 in a later analysis. A later analysis reported that several top co-occurrence clusters appeared linked to parvovirus B19, influenza, CMV and Epstein-Barr virus. The study listed approximately 150 TCR beta chains as associated with cytomegalovirus. Presence/absence analyses assumed roughly uniform sequencing depth across donors, an assumption that may not hold. A later analysis found that most CMV-associated TCR beta chains appeared HLA-restricted, with HLA associations seemingly driven largely by CMV exposure. The only immune exposure information available for the cohort was CMV serostatus. A further reported finding was that TCR beta sequences accurately predicted the HLA-A and HLA-B alleles for most subjects in the first cohort. In a later analysis, HLA-associated TCR beta chains were found to be more clonally expanded and to have lower generation probabilities than equally common non-associated chains. When HLA alleles, especially DR and DQ, strongly co-occurred, attributing TCR associations to individual alleles was difficult. Correlated functional status among segregating V segments might be attributable to linkage disequilibrium, but an unknown experimental factor could not be ruled out. In a later genetic analysis, fewer N-insertions in productive TCRs were reported among donors in an Asian-associated ancestry cluster than the roughly 640-donor mean. In an earlier analysis of more than 450 of the donors, most TCR beta V segments were observed in productive rearrangements about 90% or about 30% of the time, broadly matching IMGT annotations. A later genetic analysis associated a missense DCLRE1C variant with V-gene and J-gene trimming of TCR beta chains, and an independent cohort replicated the association. A later analysis found that TCR association rates varied across HLA loci, with DRB1 alleles showing the most associated TCRs and HLA-C alleles the fewest. Across donors, most TCR sequences were observed very rarely, whereas some public TCRs were present in many individuals. Seventeen rarely observed V segments, including chromosome 9 orphons, were excluded from the earlier analysis of several hundred of the donors because counts were too low. Some IMGT-functional V segments, including TRBV6-2 and TRBV6-3, could not be distinguished by the 87-base-pair reads and were therefore excluded. HLA typing was unavailable for some donors at each locus, so association tests used only the typed subset. The classifier was reported to diagnose cytomegalovirus status with high specificity and sensitivity in both the original cohort and the validation cohort.

CDR1 and CDR2, looked up from the germline V gene (reference sequence), are SEHNR and FQNEAQ. Spanning cysteine to phenylalanine, the CDR3 consists of 16 amino acids. Only the CDR3 part of the read is kept: 48 bases, read in frame from the first base. The cohort consisted of 650 to 700 healthy bone marrow donors. All cohort members were sampled while nominally healthy, although unrecorded immune exposures were likely present. The donor tested CMV seronegative and was one of the 352 seronegative cohort members. Each donor provided a peripheral blood sample, and peripheral blood mononuclear cells were used for TCR beta sequencing. The Qiagen DNeasy Blood Extraction Kit was used to extract genomic DNA from the blood cell samples. Note on this clone: What this receptor recognizes is not known. Germline is not matched at one junction end, which may reflect a read error.

Receptor amplification or capture employed the immunoSEQ multiplex PCR assay. A mixture of 60 forward primers for TCR Vbeta segments and 13 reverse primers for TCR Jbeta segments was used in the multiplex PCR. The CDR3 region of rearranged TCR beta genes was amplified from genomic DNA with a multiplex PCR assay. Amplified TCR beta libraries were sequenced as 87-base-pair reads on the Illumina HiSeq System. Concerning the study's data processing: In a later analysis, tens of millions of unique TCR beta chains were counted across the 666 repertoires, and roughly 11 million of these chains were shared by at least two donors. A nearest-neighbor algorithm error-corrected the raw reads and collapsed the reads into unique sequences, merging closely related sequences to remove PCR and sequencing errors. V, D and J gene segments were assigned by aligning CDR3 sequences to IMGT reference sequences. For a sequence to be retained, a match of at least six nucleotides was required to both a V gene segment and a J gene segment. Rearrangements were classified as productive when the CDR3 lacked stop codons and remained in frame with V and J, and all other rearrangements were classified as non-productive. CDR3 was defined according to IMGT convention as the region running from the second conserved V-encoded cysteine to the conserved J-encoded phenylalanine. The earlier analysis of about 530 of the donors excluded any sequence lacking an unambiguous match to a single V gene segment. In an earlier analysis of a few hundred of the donors, a V segment was called functional when productive rearrangements were above 56.7%, and segregating when the standard deviation between donors exceeded 5%. A statistical classification framework was built for diagnosing cytomegalovirus status from the catalog of TCR beta chain sequences. In a later analysis, TCR nucleotide sequences were compared against IMGT/GENE-DB human TR gene sequences so that V and J genes could be assigned. Using the TCRdist pipeline, a later analysis assigned CDR3 sequences along with most-parsimonious VDJ recombination scenarios. In a later analysis, every TCR beta chain was defined by the combination of its CDR3 amino acid sequence and its V-gene family, and reads without a unique V-gene family were dropped. To address suspected cross-contamination and a sequencing artifact, a later analysis removed roughly 640 highly shared, low-generation-probability nucleotide sequences. For each public chain, a later analysis derived a clonal expansion index from normalized ranks of inferred template counts within each repertoire. Generation probabilities in a later analysis came from a VDJ recombination model fitted to out-of-frame rearrangements, and those results were checked against IGoR. A later analysis scored TCR-TCR, TCR-HLA and TCR-CMV co-occurrence with hypergeometric tests, applying a repertoire-size bias correction to TCR pairs. To estimate false discovery rates, a later analysis permuted the HLA or CMV assignments 20 times. A later analysis grouped co-occurring TCRs with DBSCAN, adding TCRdist sequence similarity when clustering within HLA-allele-positive subsets. Co-occurrence clustering excluded repertoires with fewer than 30,000 or more than 120,000 public chains, plus five with anomalous nucleotide sharing. TCRdb took this table from immuneACCESS and kept in-frame rearrangements with V and J called. Such tables lack part of the clones; where checked against another copy, unresolved V genes explain under half of the gap, and the rest is unexplained. For V, J and clone size, that table is used; D and trimming come from the DNA. This sample comprises 150,000 to 190,000 clones, more than 75% of them detected only once. About 2.1% of the sample rests with the top ten.

Sample: PBMCs. The chain uses TRBV7-9 and TRBJ2-2; perhaps TRBD1 is the D gene, with 6 bases matching. The sequence was obtained from a woman between 18 and 29 years old in good health and CMV-seronegative. The DNA sequence reads TGTTCCAGCAGCCAATTGAAGGGGGTTTGGACCGGGGAGCTGTTTTTT. The encoded protein is CSSSQLKGVWTGELFF.